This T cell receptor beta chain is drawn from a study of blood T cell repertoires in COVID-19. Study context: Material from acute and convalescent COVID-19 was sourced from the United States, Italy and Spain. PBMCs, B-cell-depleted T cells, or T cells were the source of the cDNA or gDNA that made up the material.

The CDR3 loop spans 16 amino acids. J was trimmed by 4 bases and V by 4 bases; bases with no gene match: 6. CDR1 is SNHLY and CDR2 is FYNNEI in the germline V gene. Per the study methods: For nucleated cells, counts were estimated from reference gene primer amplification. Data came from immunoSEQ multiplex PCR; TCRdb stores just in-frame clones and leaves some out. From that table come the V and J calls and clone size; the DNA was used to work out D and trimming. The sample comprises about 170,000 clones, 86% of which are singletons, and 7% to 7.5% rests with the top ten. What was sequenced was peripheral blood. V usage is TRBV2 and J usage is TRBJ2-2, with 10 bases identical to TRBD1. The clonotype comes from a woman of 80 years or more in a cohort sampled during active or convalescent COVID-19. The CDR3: CASSGAGTGVTGELFF. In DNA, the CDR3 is TGTGCCAGCAGTGGAGCCGGGACAGGGGTCACCGGGGAGCTGTTTTTT.